This record covers a single T cell receptor (beta chain). Its antigen remains unknown. CD45RO-negative, CCR7-selected cells formed the naive CD8 fraction, which excluded terminally differentiated effector memory CD45RA+ cells. Healthy and HIV-negative, the adult donors had no recent acute infections or vaccinations. Method: immunoSEQ multiplex PCR; TCRdb's copy keeps in-frame clones and lacks some. Here the sample spans about 600,000 clones, roughly 98% being singletons. The record originates from a study of shared clonotypes between healthy human individuals. The wider study: Donors had three CD4 naive, three CD4 memory, two CD8 naive and one CD8 memory plate apiece.

Findings of the study overall: Naive subsets, compared against memory subsets, generally had larger estimated richness values.

Germline-derived CDR1 and CDR2 are MNHNS and SASEGT. This CDR3 comprises 14 residues. V was clipped by 4 bases and J by 5 bases, with 12 bases between them. Sequencing used naive CD8+ T cells sorted from blood. The chain has TRBV6-1 and TRBJ2-1, with unresolved D. The receptor's source is a man aged 25-40 years in good health. The CDR3 loop reads CASSVRLLNNEQFF. The DNA for the CDR3 is TGTGCCAGCAGTGTTAGGCTTCTAAACAATGAGCAGTTCTTC.